Below, 16 T cell receptor beta chains from the same sample are listed, as sequenced in a study of shared clonotypes between healthy human individuals. The naive CD8 fraction comprised CD45RO-negative cells positively selected for CCR7 and excluded terminally differentiated effector memory CD45RA+ cells. Assay used: immunoSEQ multiplex PCR; TCRdb lists only in-frame clones, some missing. The table includes approximately 2,000,000 clones, 93% detected once. The sequencing input was naive CD8+ T cells from PBMCs. The receptors come from a young man in good health. Some clones in this sample may be carry-over from other donors' samples.

The V and J genes are TRBV29-1 and TRBJ2-3; D is ambiguous. The CDR3 is 14 amino acids. V was trimmed by 1 base and J by 0 bases, leaving 8 bases between them. Germline CDR1 is SQVTM and CDR2 is ANQGSEA. The DNA for the CDR3 is TGCAGCGTTGAAGGCAGCAGGAGCACAGATACGCAGTATTTT. Translating gives CSVEGSRSTDTQYF.

The chain couples TRBV28 to TRBJ1-1, with D tentatively TRBD1 (5 bases). The CDR3 is 12 amino acids. The ends were cut back, 8 bases at V and 3 bases at J, with 10 bases in the middle. From germline, CDR1 is MDHEN and CDR2 SYDVKM. The chain's CDR3 is CASLRGDTEAFF. The CDR3 DNA is TGTGCCAGCTTGAGAGGGGACACTGAAGCTTTCTTT. Looking up the rest from reference TRBV28 and TRBJ1-1 gives the full variable domain: DVKVTQSSRYLVKRTGEKVFLECVQDMDHENMFWYRQDPGLGLRLIYFSYDVKMKEKGDIPEGYSVSREKKERFSLILESASTNQTSMYLCASLRGDTEAFFGQGTRLTVV.

The chain joins TRBV4-1 to TRBJ2-7; possible D gene TRBD2, 6 bases. V was trimmed by 1 base and J by 1 base, leaving 14 bases between them. This CDR3 has 16 residues. The germline gives CDR1 MGHRA, CDR2 YSYEKL. The CDR3 bases are TGCGCCAGCAGCCAAGTGATAGCGGATCCTTCCTACGAGCAGTACTTC. This codes for CASSQVIADPSYEQYF.

The chain recombines TRBV5-6 with TRBJ2-6; 10 bases are a match to TRBD1. Germline V gene sequence: CDR1 SGHDT, CDR2 YYEEEE. The CDR3 is 17 amino acids. Trimming cost V 4 bases and J 2 bases; bases outside gene matches: 6. The CDR3 region is CASSPTGGWAGANVLTF. The CDR3 coding sequence is TGTGCCAGCAGCCCGACAGGGGGCTGGGCTGGGGCCAACGTCCTGACTTTC.

The chain employs TRBV30 and TRBJ2-5; 11 nucleotides align to TRBD2. The DNA end lines up better with TRBJ2-7; the J call may be wrong. Per the germline V gene, CDR1 is GTSNPN and CDR2 is SVGIG (reference sequence). This CDR3 spans 14 amino acids. CDR3 residues: CAWSLAGGGDEQYF. CDR3 nucleotide sequence: TGTGCCTGGAGTCTAGCGGGAGGAGGGGACGAGCAGTACTTC.

The chain uses TRBV5-1 and TRBJ2-3; 11 nucleotides agree with TRBD1. The V gene end was trimmed by 4 bases and the J gene end by 6 bases; junction bases not matched to a gene: 10. Germline-derived CDR1 and CDR2 are SGHRS and YFSETQ. The CDR3 is 16 residues long. DNA of the CDR3: TGCGCCAGCAGCGAGGGACAGGGGGGAAATAGGGATACGCAGTATTTT. Its translation: CASSEGQGGNRDTQYF.

The V call is TRBV12-5, the J call TRBJ1-5, with D hard to call. V dropped 3 bases and J dropped 7 bases, with 4 bases sitting between them. The CDR3 loop spans 11 amino acids. CDR1 and CDR2 (germline): LGHNT, FRNRAP. CDR3 in amino acids: CASGFGQPQHF. CDR3 DNA sequence: TGTGCTAGTGGTTTTGGCCAGCCCCAGCATTTT.

The chain recombines TRBV28 with TRBJ2-2; D unresolved. The V gene's germline CDR1 is MDHEN and CDR2 SYDVKM. V gave up 3 bases and J gave up 3 bases, with 5 bases separating them. There are 13 residues in the CDR3. CDR3: CASSFWHTGELFF. CDR3 nucleotides: TGTGCCAGCAGTTTTTGGCACACCGGGGAGCTGTTTTTT. Variable domain in full (rest from reference TRBV28 and TRBJ2-2): DVKVTQSSRYLVKRTGEKVFLECVQDMDHENMFWYRQDPGLGLRLIYFSYDVKMKEKGDIPEGYSVSREKKERFSLILESASTNQTSMYLCASSFWHTGELFFGEGSRLTVL.

The rearrangement uses TRBV27 and TRBJ1-5; perhaps TRBD1 as D (5 bases). The CDR3 length is 15 residues. V gave up 1 base and J gave up 6 bases, with 13 bases separating them. CDR1 and CDR2 (germline): MNHEY, SMNVEV (reference sequence). CDR3 protein: CASSLLGGWGQPQHF. The CDR3 DNA follows: TGTGCCAGCAGTTTATTGGGGGGGTGGGGTCAGCCCCAGCATTTT.

The V gene is TRBV28, the J gene TRBJ2-7, with a weak D call TRBD2 (6 bases). The germline gives CDR1 MDHEN, CDR2 SYDVKM. CDR3 length equals 14 residues. V was cut by 6 bases and J by 0 bases, with 12 bases left in between. The CDR3 nucleotides are TGTGCCAGCAGGTGGCGGGGTAGCTCCTACGAGCAGTACTTC. Translating it yields CASRWRGSSYEQYF.

J is TRBJ2-1 and V is TRBV27; the match to TRBD1 covers 8 bases. The CDR3 is 14 amino acids. V gave up 6 bases and J gave up 8 bases; unmatched junction bases: 9. CDR1 MNHEY and CDR2 SMNVEV come from the germline V gene (reference sequence). The CDR3 loop is CASSRQGQGDEQFF. The DNA for the CDR3 is TGTGCCAGCAGCAGACAGGGGCAGGGCGATGAGCAGTTCTTC.

The chain uses TRBV7-9 and TRBJ2-2, with 7 nucleotides matching TRBD2. V was clipped by 5 bases and J by 0 bases; unmatched bases: 15. This CDR3 region has 19 residues. Germline V gene lookup returns CDR1 SEHNR and CDR2 FQNEAQ (reference sequence). The chain's CDR3 is CASSIGGFREGSNTGELFF. CDR3 nucleotides: TGTGCCAGCAGCATAGGCGGCTTCAGGGAGGGATCGAACACCGGGGAGCTGTTTTTT.

CDR3 coding DNA: TGTGCCAGCAGCCCGTCTCGGGGTAGCACAGATACGCAGTATTTT. Translation gives CASSPSRGSTDTQYF. The V and J genes are TRBV7-3 and TRBJ2-3, with D perhaps TRBD2 (5 bases). Trimming took off 5 bases at V and 0 bases at J, with 12 bases between the two ends. The CDR3 sequence is 15 residues long. Germline V CDR1 and CDR2: SGHTA, FQGTGA.

The V and J genes are TRBV6-5 and TRBJ1-1, with TRBD1 as a possible D gene (5 bases). Germline V gene lookup returns CDR1 MNHEY and CDR2 SVGAGI. The CDR3 sequence is 14 residues long. The V end lost 7 bases, the J end lost 4 bases, and 16 bases lay between the germline ends. CDR3 DNA sequence: TGTGCCAGCACCCACCGAGAGGGGTTCACTGAAGCTTTCTTT. Its translation: CASTHREGFTEAFF.

This clone showed up just once. The chain couples TRBV14 to TRBJ1-5; maybe TRBD1 (5 bases). CDR1 is SGHDN, CDR2 FVKESK, per germline. Trimming cost V 3 bases and J 0 bases, with 21 bases left between them. This CDR3 comprises 19 residues. Written as DNA, the CDR3 is TGTGCCAGCAGCCAGGGGGACGGGCAATTAACTGTTAGCAATCAGCCCCAGCATTTT. Its protein is CASSQGDGQLTVSNQPQHF.

The chain uses TRBV14 and TRBJ2-7; 7 bases line up with TRBD1. The J segment lost 2 bases and the V segment lost 2 bases, leaving 3 bases of the junction unmatched. Germline lookup yields CDR1 SGHDN and CDR2 FVKESK. This CDR3 contains 14 residues. The CDR3: CASSQYRGPYEQYF. The CDR3 DNA reads as TGTGCCAGCAGCCAATACAGGGGTCCCTACGAGCAGTACTTC. Full variable domain (remainder filled in from reference TRBV14 and TRBJ2-7): EAGVTQFPSHSVIEKGQTVTLRCDPISGHDNLYWYRRVMGKEIKFLLHFVKESKQDESGMPNNRFLAERTGGTYSTLKVQPAELEDSGVYFCASSQYRGPYEQYFGPGTRLTVT.